The 15 T cell receptor beta chains presented below share a single source sample, sequenced in a study of naive and memory T cell subsets. The library had UMIs added by 3' ligation of an oligonucleotide to TCR cDNA. Ligated cDNA underwent four rounds of PCR with nested alpha and beta constant region primers and SP2. MiXCR, applied by TCRdb to the 5' RACE reads, yields one record per CDR3 protein. The data hold about 62,000 distinct CDR3 sequences, with approximately 8% observed a single time. These receptors originate from a female donor in good health.

This clonotype has a handful of counts. The chain has TRBV5-4 and TRBJ1-2; tentative D call: TRBD1 (6 bases). This CDR3 is 15 amino acids long. The V and J ends lost 0 bases and 8 bases respectively, with 17 bases between them. Germline lookup yields CDR1 SGHNT and CDR2 YYREEE (reference sequence). The CDR3 DNA is TGTGCCAGCAGCTTGGGCGGACAGCGAGGGGACGGCTACACCTTC. This codes for CASSLGGQRGDGYTF.

The chain carries TRBV6-6 and TRBJ2-6; no reliable D call. The CDR3 runs 15 residues. Trimming removed 5 bases at V and 1 base at J, with 9 bases between. Germline CDR1 reads MNHNY; CDR2 reads SVGAGI (reference sequence). The CDR3 spells CASSRRSSGANVLTF. The CDR3 DNA reads as TGTGCCAGCAGTCGCAGGAGTTCTGGGGCCAACGTCCTGACTTTC.

This clonotype was counted many times. J is TRBJ1-2 and V is TRBV20-1; D gene unclear. Germline values: CDR1 DFQATT, CDR2 SNEGSKA (reference sequence). CDR3 size: 9 residues. V dropped 7 bases and J dropped 8 bases, with 8 bases sitting between them. As DNA, the CDR3 is TGCAGTGGGAAGGGAGGCTACACCTTC. Translation: CSGKGGYTF.

V usage is TRBV2 and J usage is TRBJ2-3; no firm D call. The V gene lost 6 bases and the J gene lost 4 bases, with 11 bases spanning the gap. Germline CDR1 and CDR2: SNHLY and FYNNEI. The CDR3 is 13 amino acids. For the CDR3, the DNA is TGTGCCAGCAGCCTATTTGAGGCAGATACGCAGTATTTT. This gives the protein CASSLFEADTQYF.

This clonotype showed up just a few times. The chain links TRBV12-3 or TRBV12-4 to TRBJ2-1; maybe TRBD2 (6 bases). The germline V and J ends were trimmed by 4 bases and 2 bases, with 15 bases remaining between them. This CDR3 is built from 16 residues. The DNA for the CDR3 is TGTGCCAGCAGTTGGGACCCCGGAGGGCCCTACAATGAGCAGTTCTTC. Translated: CASSWDPGGPYNEQFF.

This rearrangement joins TRBV18 to TRBJ2-7; D uncertain. This CDR3 region has 12 residues. V gave up 2 bases and J gave up 6 bases, with 8 bases separating them. From germline, CDR1 is KGHSH and CDR2 LQKENI. CDR3 loop: CASSPGSIEQYF. CDR3 in DNA: TGTGCCAGCTCACCAGGAAGCATCGAGCAGTACTTC.

This sequence joins TRBV6-6 and TRBJ1-5; 8 bases agree with TRBD1. The germline CDR1 and CDR2 sequences are MNHNY and SVGAGI (reference sequence). With V trimmed by 7 bases and J by 11 bases, 13 bases remained unmatched. The CDR3 spans 14 residues. CDR3: CASIRGDRGRAQHF. CDR3 in DNA: TGTGCCAGCATCAGGGGCGACAGGGGCCGTGCCCAGCATTTT.

The chain recombines TRBV6-1 with TRBJ2-7; weak D call: TRBD1 (5 bases). The V end lost 7 bases, the J end lost 3 bases, and 16 bases lay between the germline ends. The germline V gene encodes CDR1 MNHNS and CDR2 SASEGT. CDR3 length: 14 amino acids. The CDR3 DNA sequence: TGTGCCAGCACCCCCGGGCCAGGGAACTACGAGCAGTACTTC. Translation: CASTPGPGNYEQYF.

The sample holds a few counts of this clonotype. This chain connects TRBV5-1 to TRBJ2-5; D gene uncertain. This CDR3 region has 13 residues. The V and J ends lost 3 bases and 2 bases respectively, with 8 bases between them. The V gene's germline CDR1 is SGHRS and CDR2 YFSETQ. This chain's CDR3 is CASSSRTQETQYF. For the CDR3, the DNA is TGCGCCAGCAGCTCCAGGACGCAAGAGACCCAGTACTTC.

In nucleotides, the CDR3 is TGTGCCAGCAGCTCGGGGGGGCCTTGGCAGTACTTC. Translated: CASSSGGPWQYF. This sequence joins TRBV7-2 and TRBJ2-7; 8 bases line up with TRBD2. The CDR3 loop spans 12 amino acids. Germline assignment: CDR1 SGHTA and CDR2 FQGNSA. V shed 4 bases and J 9 bases; nucleotides not matched to a gene: 5.

The rearrangement uses TRBV30 and TRBJ1-4, with 8 positions matching TRBD1. V was pared by 3 bases and J by 6 bases, with 6 bases of the junction left unmatched. From germline, CDR1 is GTSNPN and CDR2 SVGIG (reference sequence). CDR3 size: 14 residues. Written as DNA, the CDR3 is TGTGCCTGGAGGAGACAGGGGCGGGATGAAAAACTGTTTTTT. This translates into CAWRRQGRDEKLFF.

This clonotype has at least ten counts. V gene TRBV5-1 combines with J gene TRBJ1-6; TRBD1 is a possible D gene (5 bases). Germline CDR1 SGHRS, CDR2 YFSETQ. V dropped 0 bases and J dropped 7 bases, with 8 bases sitting between them. The length of the CDR3 is 14 residues. This CDR3 reads CASSLERGNSPLHF. DNA for the CDR3: TGCGCCAGCAGCTTGGAGAGGGGAAATTCACCCCTCCACTTT.

This clonotype was seen only a few times. This sequence joins TRBV6-1 and TRBJ2-3, with a tentative D call TRBD2 (5 bases). CDR1 and CDR2 from the germline V gene are MNHNS and SASEGT. The CDR3 is 14 residues long. V lost 7 bases to trimming and J lost 4 bases, with 15 bases between them. This chain's CDR3 is CASTPSSEPDTQYF. The CDR3 nucleotides read TGTGCCAGCACCCCGAGTAGCGAACCAGATACGCAGTATTTT.

This clonotype was counted only a few times. The CDR3 sequence: CSVGQGTGNTIYF. CDR3 nucleotide sequence: TGCAGCGTGGGACAGGGGACTGGAAACACCATATATTTT. The chain has TRBV29-1 and TRBJ1-3; 10 bases line up with TRBD1. V lost 6 bases and J lost 2; bases outside the gene matches: 1. The germline V gene has CDR1 SQVTM and CDR2 ANQGSEA. The CDR3 consists of 13 residues.

This clonotype was seen only a few times. The chain uses TRBV19 and TRBJ2-5; TRBD2 matches at 7 bases. Germline V gene sequence: CDR1 LNHDA, CDR2 SQIVND (reference sequence). The CDR3 contains 14 residues. Losses at the gene ends were 3 bases for V and 4 bases for J; bases not matched to a gene: 5. The CDR3 here is CASSIGGRLETQYF. CDR3 in DNA: TGTGCCAGTAGTATCGGCGGGAGATTAGAGACCCAGTACTTC.